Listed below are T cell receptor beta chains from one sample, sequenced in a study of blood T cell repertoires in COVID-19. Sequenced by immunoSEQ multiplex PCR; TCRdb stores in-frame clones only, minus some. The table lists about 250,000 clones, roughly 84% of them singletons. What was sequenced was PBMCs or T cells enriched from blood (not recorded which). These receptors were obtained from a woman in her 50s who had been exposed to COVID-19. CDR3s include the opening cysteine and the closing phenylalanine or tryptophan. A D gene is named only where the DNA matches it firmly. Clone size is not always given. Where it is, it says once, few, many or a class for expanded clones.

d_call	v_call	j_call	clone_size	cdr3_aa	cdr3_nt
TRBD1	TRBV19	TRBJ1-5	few	CASNPRGGLNQPQHF	TGTGCCAGTAACCCCCGAGGGGGCCTCAATCAGCCCCAGCATTTT
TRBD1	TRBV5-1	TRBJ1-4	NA	CASSLGDRGDEKLFF	TGCGCCAGCAGCTTGGGGGACAGGGGGGATGAAAAACTGTTTTTT
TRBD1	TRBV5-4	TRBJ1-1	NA	CASSAGTALTEAFF	TGTGCCAGCAGCGCCGGGACAGCTCTCACTGAAGCTTTCTTT
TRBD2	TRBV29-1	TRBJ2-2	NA	CSVGTSGGVNTGELFF	TGCAGCGTGGGGACTAGCGGGGGAGTGAACACCGGGGAGCTGTTTTTT
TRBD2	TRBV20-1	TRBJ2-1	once	CSASAPSGGYNEQFF	TGCAGTGCTAGTGCCCCTAGCGGGGGCTACAATGAGCAGTTCTTC
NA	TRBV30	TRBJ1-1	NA	CAWSVPGENTEAFF	TGTGCCTGGAGTGTACCAGGGGAGAACACTGAAGCTTTCTTT
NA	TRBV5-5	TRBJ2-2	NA	CASSLISNTGELFF	TGTGCCAGCAGCTTGATCTCGAACACCGGGGAGCTGTTTTTT
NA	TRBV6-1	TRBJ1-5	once	CASSELEAQPQHF	TGTGCCAGCAGTGAGCTAGAGGCTCAGCCCCAGCATTTT
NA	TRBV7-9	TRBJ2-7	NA	CATEGEGVSGEQYF	TGTGCCACTGAAGGGGAGGGGGTCTCTGGGGAGCAGTACTTC
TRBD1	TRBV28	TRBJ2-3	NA	CASLGRQGYTDTQYF	TGTGCCAGCCTGGGACGACAGGGTTACACAGATACGCAGTATTTT
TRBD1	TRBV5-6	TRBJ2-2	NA	CASSLAKTGRNTGELFF	TGTGCCAGCAGCTTGGCCAAGACAGGGAGGAACACCGGGGAGCTGTTTTTT
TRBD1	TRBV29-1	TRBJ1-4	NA	CSVGQGNEKLFF	TGCAGCGTCGGACAGGGGAATGAAAAACTGTTTTTT
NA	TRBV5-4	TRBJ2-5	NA	CASSPDSGEETQYF	TGTGCCAGCAGCCCGGACTCAGGGGAAGAGACCCAGTACTTC
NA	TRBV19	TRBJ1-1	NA	CASSSPLQGKNTEAFF	TGTGCCAGTAGTTCCCCACTGCAGGGGAAGAACACTGAAGCTTTCTTT
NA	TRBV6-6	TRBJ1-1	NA	CASRPGHSVSEAFF	TGTGCCAGCAGGCCGGGACATTCGGTCTCTGAAGCTTTCTTT
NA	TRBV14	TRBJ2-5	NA	CASSQVLFGTGLLTGMETQYF	TGTGCCAGCAGCCAAGTACTGTTCGGGACTGGGCTGCTTACCGGCATGGAGACCCAGTACTTC
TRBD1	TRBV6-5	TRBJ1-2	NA	CAGGQGLSYGYTF	TGTGCCGGGGGACAGGGGCTAAGCTATGGCTACACCTTC
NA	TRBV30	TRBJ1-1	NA	CAWSVQDNTEAFF	TGTGCCTGGAGTGTACAGGACAACACTGAAGCTTTCTTT
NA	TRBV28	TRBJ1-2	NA	CASTARTGGYTF	TGTGCCAGCACCGCCAGGACTGGCGGCTACACCTTC
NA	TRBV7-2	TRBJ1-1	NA	CASTFYNRATNTEAFF	TGTGCCAGCACCTTTTATAACAGGGCCACGAACACTGAAGCTTTCTTT
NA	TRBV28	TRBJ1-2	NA	CASSFRGTGTANYGYTF	TGTGCCAGCAGTTTCAGGGGTACAGGGACCGCTAACTATGGCTACACCTTC
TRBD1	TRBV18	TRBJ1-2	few	CASSPRQGKGYTF	TGTGCCAGCTCACCCCGACAGGGAAAAGGCTACACCTTC
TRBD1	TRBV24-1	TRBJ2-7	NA	CATSTPQGKQYF	TGTGCCACCAGTACACCACAGGGGAAGCAGTACTTC
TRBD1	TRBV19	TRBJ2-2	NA	CASSKGDGTGVTGELFF	TGTGCCAGTAGTAAGGGGGATGGGACAGGGGTCACCGGGGAGCTGTTTTTT
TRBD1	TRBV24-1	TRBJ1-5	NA	CATSDPGQGYQGNQPQHF	TGTGCCACCAGTGACCCGGGACAGGGGTATCAAGGCAATCAGCCCCAGCATTTT
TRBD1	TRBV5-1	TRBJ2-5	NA	CASSSTWGQRLKGYQETQYF	TGCGCCAGCAGCTCTACCTGGGGACAGCGACTGAAGGGGTACCAAGAGACCCAGTACTTC
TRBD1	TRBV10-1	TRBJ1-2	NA	CASSPSGTVYGYTF	TGCGCCAGCAGCCCTTCGGGGACAGTCTATGGCTACACCTTC
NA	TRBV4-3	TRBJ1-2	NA	CASSQGNSGDYGYTF	TGCGCCAGCAGCCAAGGGAATTCAGGGGACTATGGCTACACCTTC
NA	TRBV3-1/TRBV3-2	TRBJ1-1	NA	CASSQSLPGGRTEAFF	TGTGCCAGCAGCCAAAGCCTCCCGGGTGGGAGAACTGAAGCTTTCTTT
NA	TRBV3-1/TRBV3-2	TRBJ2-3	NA	CASTAKIRGTSTDTQYF	TGTGCCAGCACCGCAAAGATCAGGGGAACCAGCACAGATACGCAGTATTTT
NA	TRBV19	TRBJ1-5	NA	CASSMSLRPQHF	TGTGCCAGTAGTATGAGTCTTCGGCCCCAGCATTTT
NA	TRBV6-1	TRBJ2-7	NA	CASSDLFEQYF	TGTGCCAGCAGTGATCTGTTCGAGCAGTACTTC
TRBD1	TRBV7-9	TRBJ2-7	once	CASRGQGSMYF	TGTGCCAGCAGAGGACAGGGAAGCATGTACTTC
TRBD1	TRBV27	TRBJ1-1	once	CASSFLDREFAFF	TGTGCCAGCAGTTTCTTGGACAGGGAGTTTGCTTTCTTT
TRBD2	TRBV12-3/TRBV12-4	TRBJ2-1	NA	CASRGLAPNEQFF	TGTGCCAGCAGGGGACTAGCACCCAATGAGCAGTTCTTC
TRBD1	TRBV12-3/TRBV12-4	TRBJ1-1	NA	CASIGQGGTEAFF	TGTGCCAGCATTGGACAGGGAGGTACTGAAGCTTTCTTT
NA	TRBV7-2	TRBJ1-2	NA	CASSLGAGHFYGYTF	TGTGCCAGCAGCTTAGGGGCTGGGCACTTCTATGGCTACACCTTC
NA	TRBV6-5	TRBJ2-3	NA	CASSLRGDTQYF	TGTGCCAGCAGTTTAAGAGGAGATACGCAGTATTTT
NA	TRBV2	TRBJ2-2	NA	CASRWGESTGELFF	TGTGCCAGCCGTTGGGGGGAGAGCACCGGGGAGCTGTTTTTT
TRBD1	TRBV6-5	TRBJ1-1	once	CAAAATGGGNTEAFF	TGTGCCGCAGCAGCCACCGGAGGGGGCAACACTGAAGCTTTCTTT
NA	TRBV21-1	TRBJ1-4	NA	CASSWGGLVNEKLFF	TGTGCCAGCAGCTGGGGGGGGCTGGTAAATGAAAAACTGTTTTTT
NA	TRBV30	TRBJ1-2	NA	CASGIGVNYGYTF	TGTGCCTCCGGAATAGGGGTTAACTATGGCTACACCTTC
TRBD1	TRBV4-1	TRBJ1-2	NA	CASSQADRGRTNYGYTF	TGCGCCAGCAGCCAAGCGGACAGGGGACGTACTAACTATGGCTACACCTTC
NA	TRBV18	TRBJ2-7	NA	CASSLDPPLYEQYF	TGTGCCAGCTCGCTAGATCCTCCTCTCTACGAGCAGTACTTC
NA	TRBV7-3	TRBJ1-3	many	CASSLSGGNTIYF	TGTGCCAGCAGCTTAAGCGGCGGAAACACCATATATTTT